This entry features one T cell receptor (beta chain) sequence. Its antigen remains unknown. Trimming stripped 4 bases from V and 11 bases from J, with 16 bases between. This CDR3 has 13 residues. Germline loops: CDR1 SGHTS, CDR2 YDEGEE. This entry belongs to a study of identifying expanded T cells in peripheral blood. The study's findings and limits: Over two and four weeks, about 15 and 19 clones changed, versus approximately 1.2 between replicates.

Sequencing used immunoSEQ multiplex PCR; TCRdb keeps in-frame clones, though not all of them. The sample has about 98,000 clones, about 91% seen once. No infections or other immune events were documented during collection. Sequencing used blood. The chain recombines TRBV5-8 with TRBJ2-1; D may be TRBD1 (6 bases). The sequence was collected from a person aged 18 to 70 in good health. CDR3 loop: CASSPGQTLQQFF. CDR3 sequence (DNA): TGTGCCAGCAGCCCCGGACAGACCTTGCAGCAGTTCTTC. Drawing the rest from reference TRBV5-8 and TRBJ2-1, the complete variable domain is EAGVTQSPTHLIKTRGQQATLRCSPISGHTSVYWYQQALGLGLQFLLWYDEGEERNRGNFPPRFSGRQFPNYSSELNVNALELEDSALYLCASSPGQTLQQFFGPGTRLTVL.